A single TCR beta chain is shown here with its context. Germline CDR1 and CDR2: MDHEN and SYDVKM. The CDR3 is 15 residues long. Trimming stripped 5 bases from V and 0 bases from J, with 14 bases between. These data belong to a study of T cell changes during pregnancy in multiple sclerosis. The method was immunoSEQ multiplex PCR; TCRdb's version includes in-frame clones alone and lacks a portion of them. The repertoire holds about 40,000 clones, with approximately 90% as singletons. Sample: peripheral blood, taken before pregnancy. This chain connects TRBV28 to TRBJ2-7, with D unclear. The sequence derives from a female donor with multiple sclerosis, enrolled in a pregnancy study. The CDR3 DNA follows: TGTGCCAGCAGTCGCCCCGGAGCTGCCTCCTACGAGCAGTACTTC. Translated, it gives CASSRPGAASYEQYF.